This T cell receptor (beta chain) appears in the sequencing data of a study of blood T cells in healthy people across ages. A J-beta primer mix and a sample-barcoded 5' primer were used in a second PCR of about 7 to 11 cycles. From the 5' RACE reads, TCRdb called clonotypes with MiXCR, one entry per CDR3 protein. This sample has 1.5 million to 2 million distinct CDR3 sequences, with approximately 39% found just once. General study findings and limits: Across the age range, TCR beta diversity per million T cells fell in a roughly linear way. Diversity estimates from one million T cells were considered underestimates.

CDR3 length: 16 amino acids. The ends lost 5 bases at V and 6 bases at J; junction bases unmatched: 9. Per germline, CDR1 SGHTA and CDR2 FQGNSA. With regard to this clonotype: The antigen is not known.

The rearrangement uses TRBV7-2 and TRBJ2-6; 8 nucleotides line up with TRBD1. The sequencing sample was made of blood. This receptor was identified in a human donor in good health. This CDR3 reads CASSPQGGTEANVLTF. The CDR3, as DNA: TGTGCCAGCAGCCCACAGGGGGGTACTGAGGCCAACGTCCTGACTTTC.